The rows below give T cell receptor beta chains drawn from one sample of a study of blood T cell repertoires in COVID-19. The repertoire was sequenced with immunoSEQ multiplex PCR; TCRdb's copy has only in-frame clones and lacks some. The sample lists hundreds of thousands of clones, 75% to 85% seen once, with approximately 5.1% in the top ten. The material sequenced was peripheral blood. These receptors were taken from a man in his fifties or sixties with active or convalescent COVID-19. The CDR3 runs from the conserved cysteine through the conserved F or W. A D gene is named only where the DNA matches it firmly. Only some rows state a clone size, as once, few, many or a class for expanded clones.

D gene: TRBD1
clone size: few
V gene: TRBV11-2
J gene: TRBJ2-2
CDR3 DNA: TGTGCCAGCAGCTCGCCCTTCGGGACAGGGAACACCGGGGAGCTGTTTTTT
CDR3 protein: CASSSPFGTGNTGELFF

D gene: TRBD2
clone size: NA
V gene: TRBV7-8
J gene: TRBJ2-1
CDR3 DNA: TGTGCCAGCAGCCAGCGGGAGGGGGTCTACAATGAGCAGTTCTTC
CDR3 protein: CASSQREGVYNEQFF

D gene: NA
clone size: NA
V gene: TRBV3-1/TRBV3-2
J gene: TRBJ2-7
CDR3 DNA: TGTGCCAGCAGCCAAGGGGCAGGGGGGCACTACGAGCAGTACTTC
CDR3 protein: CASSQGAGGHYEQYF

D gene: NA
clone size: NA
V gene: TRBV21-1
J gene: TRBJ2-1
CDR3 DNA: TGTGCCAGCAGCAAAGCTTTTCGGGGGAGGGCGGGGGCAAGCTCCTACAATGAGCAGTTCTTC
CDR3 protein: CASSKAFRGRAGASSYNEQFF

D gene: NA
clone size: NA
V gene: TRBV20-1
J gene: TRBJ1-1
CDR3 DNA: TGCAGTGCTAGAGATCGTATTGAAGCTTTCTTT
CDR3 protein: CSARDRIEAFF

D gene: TRBD2
clone size: NA
V gene: TRBV5-1
J gene: TRBJ2-7
CDR3 DNA: TGCGCCAGCAGCTTGGGAGCTAGCGGGAGAGTAGTAATTTCGTACGAGCAGTACTTC
CDR3 protein: CASSLGASGRVVISYEQYF

D gene: NA
clone size: NA
V gene: TRBV5-4
J gene: TRBJ2-3
CDR3 DNA: TGTGCCAGCAAGCCGGGAGGCACAGATACGCAGTATTTT
CDR3 protein: CASKPGGTDTQYF

D gene: TRBD2
clone size: NA
V gene: TRBV9
J gene: TRBJ2-3
CDR3 DNA: TGTGCCAGCAGCCCTTGGGGACTAGACACAGATACGCAGTATTTT
CDR3 protein: CASSPWGLDTDTQYF

D gene: TRBD1
clone size: NA
V gene: TRBV5-1
J gene: TRBJ2-3
CDR3 DNA: TGCGCCAGCAGCTTGGAAGGACAGGGGGCCACAGATACGCAGTATTTT
CDR3 protein: CASSLEGQGATDTQYF

D gene: NA
clone size: few
V gene: TRBV6-2/TRBV6-3
J gene: TRBJ1-5
CDR3 DNA: TGTGCCAGCAGTTTCAGGGTCGGTCAGCCCCAGCATTTT
CDR3 protein: CASSFRVGQPQHF

D gene: TRBD2
clone size: NA
V gene: TRBV3-1/TRBV3-2
J gene: TRBJ2-5
CDR3 DNA: TGTGCCAGCACCGCCGCGAACAACGGGGGGGAGACCCAGTACTTC
CDR3 protein: CASTAANNGGETQYF